The next 17 T cell receptor beta chains were all read from a single sample in a study of cytotoxic CD8 clonotypes in ibrutinib-treated CLL. Profiling relied on immunoSEQ multiplex PCR, and the TCRdb table lists in-frame clones only, not all of them. The table includes 40,000 or so clones, 60% to 70% detected once. Specimen: PBMCs, collected after 24 months of ibrutinib treatment. These receptor sequences come from a human donor with chronic lymphocytic leukemia.

The chain combines TRBV29-1 with TRBJ2-1; possible D gene TRBD1, 6 bases. Germline values: CDR1 SQVTM, CDR2 ANQGSEA. This CDR3 has 11 amino acids. V was pared by 6 bases and J by 8 bases, with 11 bases between. CDR3 nucleotide sequence: TGCAGCGTGATTCAGGGGTATGAGCAGTTCTTC. The encoded protein is CSVIQGYEQFF.

In DNA form, the CDR3 reads TGTGCCAGCAGCTTATTTTACGGGACTAACTATGGCTACACCTTC. Encoded protein: CASSLFYGTNYGYTF. The J gene is TRBJ1-2, the V gene TRBV7-2, with D unclear. Trimming removed 2 bases from V and 0 bases from J, with 10 bases in between. The CDR3 runs to 15 residues. Germline V gives CDR1 SGHTA, CDR2 FQGNSA.

CDR3 sequence (DNA): TGTGCCAGCAGCTTCTTTTTCGGAAACACCATATATTTT. Translation: CASSFFFGNTIYF. V usage is TRBV7-9 and J usage is TRBJ1-3; D ambiguous. V shed 3 bases and J shed 4 bases, with 7 bases lying between them. The CDR3 length is 13 residues. Germline CDR1 is SEHNR and CDR2 is FQNEAQ (reference sequence).

Only a few counts were recorded for this clone. The genes are TRBV11-2 and TRBJ2-7; 13 nucleotides align to TRBD2. The CDR3 length is 17 residues. The V gene end was trimmed by 2 bases and the J gene end by 3 bases; junction bases not matched to a gene: 7. Per germline, CDR1 SGHAT and CDR2 FQNNGV. This chain's CDR3 is CASSLTTSGRNRYEQYF. The DNA of the CDR3 is TGTGCCAGCAGCTTAACGACTAGCGGGAGGAACCGCTACGAGCAGTACTTC.

This clone occurred a few times. The chain recombines TRBV19 with TRBJ1-5; 7 bases are a match to TRBD1. Germline values: CDR1 LNHDA, CDR2 SQIVND (reference sequence). This CDR3 is built from 15 residues. The J segment lost 2 bases and the V segment lost 3 bases, leaving 4 bases of the junction unmatched. CDR3 sequence (DNA): TGTGCCAGTAGTATGACAGGGTCCGGCAATCAGCCCCAGCATTTT. Translated: CASSMTGSGNQPQHF. Variable domain in full (rest from reference TRBV19 and TRBJ1-5): DGGITQSPKYLFRKEGQNVTLSCEQNLNHDAMYWYRQDPGQGLRLIYYSQIVNDFQKGDIAEGYSVSREKKESFPLTVTSAQKNPTAFYLCASSMTGSGNQPQHFGDGTRLSIL.

This clone has just a few counts. The V and J genes are TRBV28 and TRBJ2-3, with D tentatively TRBD2 (5 bases). Trimming took 4 bases from V and 10 from J, leaving 12 bases between them. The CDR3 totals 12 residues. Germline V gives CDR1 MDHEN, CDR2 SYDVKM. The CDR3 loop reads CASSSVLDAQYF. The DNA for the CDR3 is TGTGCCAGCAGTTCGGTACTAGACGCGCAGTATTTT.

V and J are TRBV30 and TRBJ1-2; no clear D gene. Trimming pared 0 bases from V and 4 bases from J, leaving 9 bases between. The CDR3 is 13 residues long. The germline CDR1 and CDR2 sequences are GTSNPN and SVGIG (reference sequence). The CDR3: CAWSVGRSYGYTF. The CDR3 region has the DNA TGTGCCTGGAGTGTAGGCCGCAGCTATGGCTACACCTTC.

This chain connects TRBV4-2 to TRBJ2-3, with TRBD2 as a possible D gene (6 bases). Germline CDR1 reads LGHNA; CDR2 reads YNFKEQ. The V end lost 5 bases, the J end lost 6 bases, and 12 bases lay between the germline ends. The CDR3 consists of 13 residues. This chain's CDR3 is CASSERLVDTQYF. CDR3 DNA: TGTGCCAGCAGCGAAAGACTAGTCGATACGCAGTATTTT.

This clone was picked up one time. V gene TRBV6-1 combines with J gene TRBJ1-5; D gene ambiguous. Trimming removed 0 bases at V and 0 bases at J, with 12 bases between. CDR1 and CDR2 from the germline V gene are MNHNS and SASEGT. The CDR3 is made up of 17 amino acids. Here the CDR3 DNA reads TGTGCCAGCAGTGAAGCCGAAACGGAATATAGCAATCAGCCCCAGCATTTT. Translated, it gives CASSEAETEYSNQPQHF.

The chain couples TRBV6-1 to TRBJ1-4, with no clear D. The V and J ends lost 6 bases and 5 bases respectively, with 13 bases between them. The CDR3 has 14 residues. Germline V gene lookup returns CDR1 MNHNS and CDR2 SASEGT. The CDR3 sequence is CASRRQEGNEKLFF. CDR3 sequence (DNA): TGTGCCAGCAGGCGGCAGGAAGGGAATGAAAAACTGTTTTTT.

The chain couples TRBV6-4 to TRBJ1-3, with a tentative D call TRBD1 (6 bases). The CDR3 runs 15 residues. V lost 3 bases and J 0 bases, leaving 9 bases between the germline ends. Germline V gene sequence: CDR1 MRHNA, CDR2 SNTAGT. The chain's CDR3 is CASSEQGSSGNTIYF. As DNA, the CDR3 is TGTGCCAGCAGTGAGCAGGGGAGCTCTGGAAACACCATATATTTT.

The chain uses TRBV27 and TRBJ1-1, with unresolved D. V lost 5 bases and J 0 bases, leaving 13 bases between the germline ends. Germline V gives CDR1 MNHEY, CDR2 SMNVEV (reference sequence). The CDR3 sequence is 15 residues long. CDR3 sequence reads: CASSPQQLLNTEAFF. The DNA of the CDR3 is TGTGCCAGCAGTCCTCAACAGTTATTGAACACTGAAGCTTTCTTT.

J is TRBJ2-5 and V is TRBV28, with TRBD1 identical over 11 bases. CDR3 size: 17 residues. From germline, CDR1 is MDHEN and CDR2 SYDVKM. After removal of 4 bases from V and 1 base from J, the junction contained 8 bases not matched to a gene. CDR3 DNA sequence: TGTGCCAGCAGTTCCCGGACAGGGGGCTTTTTCCAAGAGACCCAGTACTTC. Amino acids: CASSSRTGGFFQETQYF.

In its sample, this clone was seen a few times. The rearrangement links TRBV7-9 to TRBJ1-1; 7 bases are shared with TRBD1. Germline loops: CDR1 SEHNR, CDR2 FQNEAQ (reference sequence). J lost 0 bases, V lost 2 bases, and 6 bases had no gene match. The CDR3 covers 16 residues. The DNA of the CDR3 is TGTGCCAGCAGCTTAAGGGGGGACAGCCTGAACACTGAAGCTTTCTTT. Its translation: CASSLRGDSLNTEAFF.

The rearrangement joins TRBV19 to TRBJ2-1, with 10 nucleotides matching TRBD2. CDR3 size: 11 residues. Germline CDR1 and CDR2: LNHDA and SQIVND (reference sequence). V shed 6 bases and J 15 bases; nucleotides not matched to a gene: 5. The CDR3 nucleotides read TGTGCCAGTAGCGGACTAGCGGCCTGGTTCTTC. Encoded protein: CASSGLAAWFF.

There are a few counts of this clone. V gene TRBV15 combines with J gene TRBJ2-1; D is perhaps TRBD1 (6 bases). CDR3 length: 14 amino acids. Germline CDR1 is LNHNV and CDR2 is YYDKDF (reference sequence). Trimming stripped 1 base from V and 9 bases from J, with 13 bases between. CDR3 DNA: TGTGCCACCAGCAGAGTGCAGTCCAGGGGTGAGCAGTTCTTC. It yields the protein CATSRVQSRGEQFF.

The chain recombines TRBV4-2 with TRBJ2-1, with D tentatively TRBD1 (5 bases). V gave up 0 bases and J gave up 15 bases, with 15 bases separating them. The germline V gene has CDR1 LGHNA and CDR2 YNFKEQ. This CDR3 spans 13 amino acids. The CDR3 sequence is CASSQDHGQGTFF. In DNA form, the CDR3 reads TGTGCCAGCAGCCAAGATCACGGGCAGGGTACGTTCTTC.